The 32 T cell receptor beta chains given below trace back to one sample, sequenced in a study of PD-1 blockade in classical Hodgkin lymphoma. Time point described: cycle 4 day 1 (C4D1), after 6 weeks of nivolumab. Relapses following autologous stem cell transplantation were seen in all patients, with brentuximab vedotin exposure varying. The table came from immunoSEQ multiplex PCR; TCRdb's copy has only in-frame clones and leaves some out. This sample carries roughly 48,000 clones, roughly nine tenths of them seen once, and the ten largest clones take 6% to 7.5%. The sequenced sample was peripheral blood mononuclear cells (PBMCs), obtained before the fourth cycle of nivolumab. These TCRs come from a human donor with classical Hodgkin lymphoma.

CDR3 sequence (DNA): TGTGCCAGCAGCTTAGGACTAGCGGGGGGGCAGTATTTT. Its protein product is CASSLGLAGGQYF. The chain combines TRBV7-2 with TRBJ2-3; 13 positions match TRBD2. There are 13 residues in the CDR3. Germline-derived CDR1 and CDR2 are SGHTA and FQGNSA. J gave up 11 bases and V 1 base, and 0 bases lay outside the gene matches.

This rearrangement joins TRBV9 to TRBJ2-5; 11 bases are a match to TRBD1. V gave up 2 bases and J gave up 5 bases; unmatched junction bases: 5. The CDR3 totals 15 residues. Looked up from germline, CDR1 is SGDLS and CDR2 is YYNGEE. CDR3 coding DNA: TGTGCCAGCAGCGTCGGGACAGGGGGATGGGAGACCCAGTACTTC. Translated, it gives CASSVGTGGWETQYF.

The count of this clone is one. The CDR3 is CASRRDLSTEAFF. The CDR3 bases are TGTGCCAGCAGAAGGGACCTGAGCACTGAAGCTTTCTTT. V and J are TRBV6-6 and TRBJ1-1, with a tentative D call TRBD1 (5 bases). Per the germline V gene, CDR1 is MNHNY and CDR2 is SVGAGI (reference sequence). V was cut by 6 bases and J by 4 bases, with 12 bases left in between. This CDR3 spans 13 amino acids.

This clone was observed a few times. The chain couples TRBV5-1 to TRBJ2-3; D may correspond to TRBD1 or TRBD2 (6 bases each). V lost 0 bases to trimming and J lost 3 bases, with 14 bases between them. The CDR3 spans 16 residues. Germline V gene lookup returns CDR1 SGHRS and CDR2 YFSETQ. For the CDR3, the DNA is TGCGCCAGCAGCTTGGGGGGGCTAGCGCGTACAGATACGCAGTATTTT. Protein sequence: CASSLGGLARTDTQYF. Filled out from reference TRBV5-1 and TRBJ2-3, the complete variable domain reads KAGVTQTPRYLIKTRGQQVTLSCSPISGHRSVSWYQQTPGQGLQFLFEYFSETQRNKGNFPGRFSGRQFSNSRSEMNVSTLELGDSALYLCASSLGGLARTDTQYFGPGTRLTVL.

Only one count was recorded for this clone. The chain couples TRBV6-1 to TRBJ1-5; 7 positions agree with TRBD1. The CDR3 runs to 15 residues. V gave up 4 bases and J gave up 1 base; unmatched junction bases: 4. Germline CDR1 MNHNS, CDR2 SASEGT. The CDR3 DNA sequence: TGTGCCAGCAGTGTCGGGACAGCGAGCAATCAGCCCCAGCATTTT. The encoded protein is CASSVGTASNQPQHF.

The CDR3 spells CASSPKTGPGTEAFF. CDR3 DNA sequence: TGTGCCAGCAGCCCAAAGACAGGGCCGGGCACTGAAGCTTTCTTT. The chain employs TRBV7-3 and TRBJ1-1; TRBD1 matches at 7 bases. Germline CDR1 SGHTA, CDR2 FQGTGA. This CDR3 has 15 residues. Unmatched junction bases numbered 10, after V lost 5 bases and J lost 4 bases.

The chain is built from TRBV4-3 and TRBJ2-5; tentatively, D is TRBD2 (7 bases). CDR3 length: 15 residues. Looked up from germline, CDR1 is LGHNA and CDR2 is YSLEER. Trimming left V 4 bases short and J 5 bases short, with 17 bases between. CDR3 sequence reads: CASSRGGGFGETQYF. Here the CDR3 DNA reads TGCGCCAGCAGCCGTGGGGGGGGCTTTGGGGAGACCCAGTACTTC.

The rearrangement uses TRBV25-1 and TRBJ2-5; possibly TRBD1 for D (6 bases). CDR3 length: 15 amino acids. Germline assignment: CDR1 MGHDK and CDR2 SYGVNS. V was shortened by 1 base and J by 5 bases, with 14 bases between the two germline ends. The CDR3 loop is CASSEWAGVGETQYF. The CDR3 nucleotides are TGTGCCAGCAGTGAATGGGCAGGGGTAGGGGAGACCCAGTACTTC.

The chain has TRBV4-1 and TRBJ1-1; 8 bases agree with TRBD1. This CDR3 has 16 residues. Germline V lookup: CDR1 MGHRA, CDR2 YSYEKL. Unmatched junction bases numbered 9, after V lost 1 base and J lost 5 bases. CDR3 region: CASSQGQGIFLTEAFF. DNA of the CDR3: TGCGCCAGCAGCCAAGGACAGGGGATTTTTTTGACTGAAGCTTTCTTT.

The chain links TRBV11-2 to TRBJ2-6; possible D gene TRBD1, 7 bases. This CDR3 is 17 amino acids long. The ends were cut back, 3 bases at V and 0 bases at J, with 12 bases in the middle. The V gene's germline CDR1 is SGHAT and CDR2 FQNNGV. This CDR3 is CASSLRDSLSGANVLTF. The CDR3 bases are TGTGCCAGCAGCTTGCGGGACAGCCTCTCTGGGGCCAACGTCCTGACTTTC.

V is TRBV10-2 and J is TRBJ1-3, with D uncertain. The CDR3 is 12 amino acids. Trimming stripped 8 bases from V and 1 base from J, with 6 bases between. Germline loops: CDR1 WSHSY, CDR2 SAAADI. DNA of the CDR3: TGCGCCAGCTTGGGTTCTGGAAACACCATATATTTT. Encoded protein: CASLGSGNTIYF.

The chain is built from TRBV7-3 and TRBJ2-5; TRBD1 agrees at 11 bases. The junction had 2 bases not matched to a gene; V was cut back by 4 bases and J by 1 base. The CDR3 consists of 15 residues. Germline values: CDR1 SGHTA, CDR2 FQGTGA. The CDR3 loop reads CASSSGQGAQETQYF. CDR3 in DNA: TGTGCCAGCAGCTCAGGACAGGGGGCCCAAGAGACCCAGTACTTC. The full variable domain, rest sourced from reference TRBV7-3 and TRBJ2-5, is GAGVSQTPSNKVTEKGKYVELRCDPISGHTALYWYRQSLGQGPEFLIYFQGTGAADDSGLPNDRFFAVRPEGSVSTLKIQRTERGDSAVYLCASSSGQGAQETQYFGPGTRLLVL.

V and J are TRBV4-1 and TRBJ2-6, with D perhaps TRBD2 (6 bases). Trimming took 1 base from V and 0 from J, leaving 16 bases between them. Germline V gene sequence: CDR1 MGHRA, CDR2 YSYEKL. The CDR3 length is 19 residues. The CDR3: CASSQAHLGGSSGANVLTF. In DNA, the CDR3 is TGCGCCAGCAGCCAAGCTCATCTGGGGGGAAGCTCTGGGGCCAACGTCCTGACTTTC.

CDR3 sequence (DNA): TGCGCCAGCAGCCAAGTAGGGACTAGCTCAGATACGCAGTATTTT. Its translation is CASSQVGTSSDTQYF. V and J are TRBV4-1 and TRBJ2-3; 9 nucleotides agree with TRBD2. V trimming: 1 base; J trimming: 4 bases; junction bases outside the gene matches: 3. The CDR3 is 15 residues long. CDR1 and CDR2 from the germline V gene are MGHRA and YSYEKL.

The CDR3 DNA reads TGTGCCAGCAGCCAACAGGGAACTAATGAAAAACTGTTTTTT. It is translated as CASSQQGTNEKLFF. The V call is TRBV9, the J call TRBJ1-4; a weak D match, TRBD1 (6 bases). Germline CDR1 reads SGDLS; CDR2 reads YYNGEE. Trimming took off 4 bases at V and 1 base at J, with 8 bases between the two ends. The CDR3 has 14 residues.

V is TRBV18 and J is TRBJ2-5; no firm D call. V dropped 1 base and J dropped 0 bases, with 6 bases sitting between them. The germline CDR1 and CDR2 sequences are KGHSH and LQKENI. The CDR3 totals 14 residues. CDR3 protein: CASSPLQYQETQYF. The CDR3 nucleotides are TGTGCCAGCTCACCACTCCAGTACCAAGAGACCCAGTACTTC.

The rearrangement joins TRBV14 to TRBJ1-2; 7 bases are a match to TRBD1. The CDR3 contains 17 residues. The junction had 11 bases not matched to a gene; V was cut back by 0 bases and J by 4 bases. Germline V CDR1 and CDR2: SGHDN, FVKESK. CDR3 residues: CASSQDEEGAVIYGYTF. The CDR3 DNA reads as TGTGCCAGCAGCCAAGATGAGGAGGGGGCAGTCATCTATGGCTACACCTTC. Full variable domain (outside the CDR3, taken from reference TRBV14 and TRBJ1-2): EAGVTQFPSHSVIEKGQTVTLRCDPISGHDNLYWYRRVMGKEIKFLLHFVKESKQDESGMPNNRFLAERTGGTYSTLKVQPAELEDSGVYFCASSQDEEGAVIYGYTFGSGTRLTVV.

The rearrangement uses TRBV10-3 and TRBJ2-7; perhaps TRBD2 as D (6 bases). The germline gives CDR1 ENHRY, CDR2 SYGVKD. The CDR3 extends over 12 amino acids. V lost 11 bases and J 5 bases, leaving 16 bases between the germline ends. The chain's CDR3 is CAFSGQIHEQYF. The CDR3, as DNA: TGTGCCTTTAGCGGACAAATACACGAGCAGTACTTC.

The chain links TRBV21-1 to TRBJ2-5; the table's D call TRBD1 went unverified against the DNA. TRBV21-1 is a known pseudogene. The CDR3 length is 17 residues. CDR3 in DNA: TGTGCCAGCAGCAAGGGGTGCGGACAGAGTTTCCAAGAGACCCAGTACTTC. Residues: CASSKGCGQSFQETQYF.

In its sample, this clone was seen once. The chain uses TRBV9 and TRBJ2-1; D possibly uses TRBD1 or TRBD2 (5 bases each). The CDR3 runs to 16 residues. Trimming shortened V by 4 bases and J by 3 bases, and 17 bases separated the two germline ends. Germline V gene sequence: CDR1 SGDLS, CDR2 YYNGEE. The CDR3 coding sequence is TGTGCCAGCAGCTCACCCACGGGACGAAACTACAATGAGCAGTTCTTC. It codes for CASSSPTGRNYNEQFF.

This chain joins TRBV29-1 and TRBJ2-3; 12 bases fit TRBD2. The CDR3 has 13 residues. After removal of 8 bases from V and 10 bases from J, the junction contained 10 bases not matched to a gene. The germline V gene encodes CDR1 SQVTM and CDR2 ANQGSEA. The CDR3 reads CSQRTSGKGAQYF. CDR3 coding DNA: TGCAGCCAAAGGACTAGCGGGAAGGGTGCGCAGTATTTT.

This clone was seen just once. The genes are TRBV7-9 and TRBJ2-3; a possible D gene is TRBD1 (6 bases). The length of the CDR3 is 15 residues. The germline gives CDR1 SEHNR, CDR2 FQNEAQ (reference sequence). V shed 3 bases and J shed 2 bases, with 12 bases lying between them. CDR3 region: CASSLRGSPTDTQYF. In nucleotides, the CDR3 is TGTGCCAGCAGCTTGAGGGGGAGCCCCACAGATACGCAGTATTTT.

The CDR3 nucleotides are TGTGCCAGCAGCCCTCGGACTAGCGGGAGTTACAATGAGCAGTTCTTC. It yields the protein CASSPRTSGSYNEQFF. The chain joins TRBV11-1 to TRBJ2-1, with 13 bases aligning to TRBD2. V was clipped by 5 bases and J by 4 bases; unmatched bases: 5. Germline V gene lookup returns CDR1 SGHAT and CDR2 FQDESV (reference sequence). The CDR3 spans 16 residues.

The CDR3 reads CASSEVTSGSSNEQFF. Written as DNA, the CDR3 is TGTGCCAGTAGTGAGGTGACTAGCGGGAGTTCAAATGAGCAGTTCTTC. The chain couples TRBV19 to TRBJ2-1; 12 bases are a match to TRBD2. Trimming removed 5 bases from V and 7 bases from J; junction bases left unmatched: 9. Per germline, CDR1 LNHDA and CDR2 SQIVND (reference sequence). CDR3 length: 16 residues.

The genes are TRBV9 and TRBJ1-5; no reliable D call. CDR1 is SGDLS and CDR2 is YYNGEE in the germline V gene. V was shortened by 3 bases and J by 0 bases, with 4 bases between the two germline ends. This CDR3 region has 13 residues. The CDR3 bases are TGTGCCAGCAGCGCCCATAGCAATCAGCCCCAGCATTTT. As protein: CASSAHSNQPQHF.

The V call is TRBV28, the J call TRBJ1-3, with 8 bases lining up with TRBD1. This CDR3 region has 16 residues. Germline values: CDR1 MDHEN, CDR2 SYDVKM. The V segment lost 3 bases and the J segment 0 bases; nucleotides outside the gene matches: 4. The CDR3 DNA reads TGTGCCAGCAGTTTTCAGACAGGGGACTCTGGAAACACCATATATTTT. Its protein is CASSFQTGDSGNTIYF.

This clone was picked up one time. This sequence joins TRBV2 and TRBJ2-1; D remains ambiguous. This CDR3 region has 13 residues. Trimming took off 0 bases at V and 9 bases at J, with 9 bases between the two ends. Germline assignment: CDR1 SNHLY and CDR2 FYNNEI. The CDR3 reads CASSEASPGEQFF. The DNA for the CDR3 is TGTGCCAGCAGTGAAGCTTCCCCGGGTGAGCAGTTCTTC. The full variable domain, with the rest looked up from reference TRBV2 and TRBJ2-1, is EPEVTQTPSHQVTQMGQEVILRCVPISNHLYFYWYRQILGQKVEFLVSFYNNEISEKSEIFDDQFSVERPDGSNFTLKIRSTKLEDSAMYFCASSEASPGEQFFGPGTRLTVL.

The CDR3 coding sequence is TGTGCCAGCAGCCGGCCCGGGGCCCCCTACGAGCAGTACTTC. This sequence encodes CASSRPGAPYEQYF. The genes are TRBV6-5 and TRBJ2-7; D may match TRBD1 or TRBD2 (5 bases each). The CDR3 covers 14 residues. Deletions cut 6 bases from V and 2 bases from J, with 14 bases between. The V gene's germline CDR1 is MNHEY and CDR2 SVGAGI.

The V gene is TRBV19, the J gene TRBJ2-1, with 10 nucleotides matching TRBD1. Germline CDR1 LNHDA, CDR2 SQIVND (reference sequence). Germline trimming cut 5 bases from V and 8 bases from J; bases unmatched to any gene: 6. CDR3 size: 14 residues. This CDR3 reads CASSETGGIYEQFF. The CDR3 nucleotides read TGTGCCAGTAGTGAGACAGGGGGCATTTATGAGCAGTTCTTC. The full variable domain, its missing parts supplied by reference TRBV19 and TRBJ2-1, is DGGITQSPKYLFRKEGQNVTLSCEQNLNHDAMYWYRQDPGQGLRLIYYSQIVNDFQKGDIAEGYSVSREKKESFPLTVTSAQKNPTAFYLCASSETGGIYEQFFGPGTRLTVL.

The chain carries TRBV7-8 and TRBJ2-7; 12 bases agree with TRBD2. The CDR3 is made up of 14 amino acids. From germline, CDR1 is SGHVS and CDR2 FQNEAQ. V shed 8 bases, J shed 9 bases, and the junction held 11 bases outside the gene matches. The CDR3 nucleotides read TGTGCCAGCGCTTCGGGGCTAGCGGGAGGGGGGCAGTACTTC. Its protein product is CASASGLAGGGQYF.

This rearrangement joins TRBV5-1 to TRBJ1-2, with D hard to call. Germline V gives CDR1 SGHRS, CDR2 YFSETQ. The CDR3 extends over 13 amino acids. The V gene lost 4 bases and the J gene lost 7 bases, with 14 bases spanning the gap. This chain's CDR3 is CASSPIADSGYTF. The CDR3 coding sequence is TGCGCCAGCAGCCCAATTGCGGATAGTGGCTACACCTTC. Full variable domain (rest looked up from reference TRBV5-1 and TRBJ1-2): KAGVTQTPRYLIKTRGQQVTLSCSPISGHRSVSWYQQTPGQGLQFLFEYFSETQRNKGNFPGRFSGRQFSNSRSEMNVSTLELGDSALYLCASSPIADSGYTFGSGTRLTVV.

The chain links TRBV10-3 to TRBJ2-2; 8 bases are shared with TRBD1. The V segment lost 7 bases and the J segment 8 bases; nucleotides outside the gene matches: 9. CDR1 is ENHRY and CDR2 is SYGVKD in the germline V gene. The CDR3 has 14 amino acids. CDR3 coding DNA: TGTGCCATCACAGGGGGCGCTGGAGTGGGGGAGCTGTTTTTT. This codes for CAITGGAGVGELFF.